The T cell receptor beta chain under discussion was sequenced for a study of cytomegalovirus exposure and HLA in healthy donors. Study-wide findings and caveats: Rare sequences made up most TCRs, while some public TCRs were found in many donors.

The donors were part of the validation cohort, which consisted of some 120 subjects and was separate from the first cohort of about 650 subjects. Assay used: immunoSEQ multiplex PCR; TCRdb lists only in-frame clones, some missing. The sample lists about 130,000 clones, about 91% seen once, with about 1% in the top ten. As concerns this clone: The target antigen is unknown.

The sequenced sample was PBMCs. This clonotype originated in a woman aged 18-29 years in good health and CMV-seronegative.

The CDR3 spells CAWSVWGRGNTEAFF. CDR3 coding DNA: TGTGCCTGGAGTGTATGGGGGAGGGGGAACACTGAAGCTTTCTTT. The chain recombines TRBV30 with TRBJ1-1, with D perhaps TRBD1 (5 bases). Germline loops: CDR1 GTSNPN, CDR2 SVGIG (reference sequence). The CDR3 length is 15 residues. V dropped 0 bases and J dropped 1 base, with 12 bases sitting between them.